Reported below is one TCR beta chain. The data stem from a study of blood T cell repertoires in COVID-19. Overall study context: Sites across the United States, Italy and Spain contributed samples from acute and convalescent COVID-19. T cells, B-cell-depleted T cells, or PBMCs provided the cDNA or gDNA that served as material.

This CDR3 is 15 amino acids long. The V gene's germline CDR1 is MDHEN and CDR2 SYDVKM. V dropped 5 bases and J dropped 10; count of bases not matched to a gene: 9. Original analysis: How many nucleated cells were present was estimated from reference gene primer amplification. The data were produced by immunoSEQ multiplex PCR, yet TCRdb's version contains in-frame clones alone and is incomplete. The V and J calls and clone size are taken from that table; D and trimming were inferred from the DNA. In the table there are 200,000 to 250,000 clones, less than 85% of which are singletons. The source material was peripheral blood. The chain joins TRBV28 to TRBJ1-6; 9 bases line up with TRBD1. The clonotype originates from a woman between 65 and 79 years old with acute or convalescent COVID-19. The CDR3 sequence is CASSLGTGSGSPLHF. CDR3 sequence (DNA): TGTGCCAGCAGTCTAGGGACAGGGTCTGGGTCACCCCTCCACTTT. The full variable domain, its missing parts supplied by reference TRBV28 and TRBJ1-6, is DVKVTQSSRYLVKRTGEKVFLECVQDMDHENMFWYRQDPGLGLRLIYFSYDVKMKEKGDIPEGYSVSREKKERFSLILESASTNQTSMYLCASSLGTGSGSPLHFGNGTRLTVT.